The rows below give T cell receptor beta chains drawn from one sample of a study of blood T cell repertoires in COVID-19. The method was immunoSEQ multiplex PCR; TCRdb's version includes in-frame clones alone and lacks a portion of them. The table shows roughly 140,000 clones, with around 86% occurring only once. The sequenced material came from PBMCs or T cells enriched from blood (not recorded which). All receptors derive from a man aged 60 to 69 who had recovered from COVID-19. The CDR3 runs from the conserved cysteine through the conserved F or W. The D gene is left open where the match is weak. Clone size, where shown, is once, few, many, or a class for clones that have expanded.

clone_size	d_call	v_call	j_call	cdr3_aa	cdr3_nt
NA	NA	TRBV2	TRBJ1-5	CASSPQVNSNQPQHF	TGTGCCAGCAGTCCACAGGTCAATAGCAATCAGCCCCAGCATTTT
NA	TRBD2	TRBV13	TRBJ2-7	CASSPRGGSYEQYF	TGTGCCAGCAGCCCCCGGGGAGGGAGCTACGAGCAGTACTTC
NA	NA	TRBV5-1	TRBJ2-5	CASSQEVTQYF	TGCGCCAGCAGCCAAGAGGTGACCCAGTACTTC
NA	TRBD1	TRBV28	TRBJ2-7	CASSPPRTGAFEQYF	TGTGCCAGCAGTCCTCCCAGGACAGGGGCCTTCGAGCAGTACTTC
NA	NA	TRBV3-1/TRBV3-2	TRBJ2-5	CASSQGIGGQETQYF	TGTGCCAGCAGCCAAGGCATCGGGGGACAAGAGACCCAGTACTTC
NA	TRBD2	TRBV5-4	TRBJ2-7	CASSPPGLAGDDEQYF	TGTGCCAGCAGTCCTCCGGGACTAGCGGGAGACGACGAGCAGTACTTC
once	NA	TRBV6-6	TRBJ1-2	CASSYGESYTF	TGTGCCAGCAGTTACGGGGAGTCCTACACCTTC
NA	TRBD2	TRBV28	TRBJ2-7	CASSSGLAGPYEQYF	TGTGCCAGCAGTTCCGGACTAGCGGGACCCTACGAGCAGTACTTC
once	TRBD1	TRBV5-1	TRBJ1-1	CASSFDRVTEAFF	TGCGCCAGCAGCTTCGACAGGGTGACTGAAGCTTTCTTT
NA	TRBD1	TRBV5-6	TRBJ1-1	CASTSGQEGEEAFF	TGTGCCAGCACGTCAGGACAGGAGGGAGAAGAAGCTTTCTTT
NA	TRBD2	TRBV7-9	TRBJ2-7	CASSSLRTSGGGYEQYF	TGTGCCAGCAGCTCCTTGAGGACTAGCGGGGGTGGCTACGAGCAGTACTTC
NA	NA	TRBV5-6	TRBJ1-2	CASGPIGASHNYGYTF	TGTGCCAGCGGACCCATAGGGGCTTCTCATAACTATGGCTACACCTTC
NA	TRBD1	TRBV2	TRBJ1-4	CASSGQGHDKLFF	TGTGCCAGCAGTGGACAGGGACATGATAAACTGTTTTTT
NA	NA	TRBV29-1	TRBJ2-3	CSVDTGIDTQYF	TGCAGCGTAGATACAGGGATAGATACGCAGTATTTT
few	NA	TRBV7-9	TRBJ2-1	CASSLGGHPVNEQFF	TGTGCCAGCAGCTTAGGGGGCCACCCCGTCAATGAGCAGTTCTTC
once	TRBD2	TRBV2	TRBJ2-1	CANRLAGGYEQFF	TGTGCCAATCGACTAGCGGGGGGCTATGAGCAGTTCTTC
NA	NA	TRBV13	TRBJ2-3	CASSLGRDTQYF	TGTGCCAGCAGCTTGGGCAGGGATACGCAGTATTTT
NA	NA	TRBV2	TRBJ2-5	CASSEYGYQETQYF	TGTGCCAGCAGTGAGTACGGGTACCAAGAGACCCAGTACTTC
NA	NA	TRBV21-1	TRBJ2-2	CASSKVWQPGVTGELFF	TGTGCCAGCAGCAAAGTATGGCAACCAGGGGTGACCGGGGAGCTGTTTTTT
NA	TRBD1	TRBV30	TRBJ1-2	CAWSEGGTAIFYGYTF	TGTGCCTGGAGTGAAGGGGGGACAGCTATTTTCTATGGCTACACCTTC
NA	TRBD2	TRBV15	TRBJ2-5	CATSRGTSGSLGETQYF	TGTGCCACCAGCAGGGGGACTAGCGGGAGCCTTGGGGAGACCCAGTACTTC
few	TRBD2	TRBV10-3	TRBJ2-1	CAISELGTSGIAYNEQFF	TGTGCCATCAGTGAGTTAGGGACTAGCGGGATCGCCTACAATGAGCAGTTCTTC
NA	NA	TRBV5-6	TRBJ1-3	CATRTLSGNTIYF	TGTGCCACCCGGACTCTCTCTGGAAACACCATATATTTT
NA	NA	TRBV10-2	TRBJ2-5	CASSEGPLTQYF	TGCGCCAGCAGTGAGGGGCCGTTAACCCAGTACTTC
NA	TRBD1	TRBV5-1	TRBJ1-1	CASSGTSGGNTEAFF	TGCGCCAGCAGCGGAACATCAGGGGGGAACACTGAAGCTTTCTTT
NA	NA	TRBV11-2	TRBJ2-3	CASSLERKGATQYF	TGTGCCAGCAGCTTAGAGAGAAAAGGGGCTACGCAGTATTTT
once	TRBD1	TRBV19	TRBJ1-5	CASSRQGTYQPQHF	TGTGCCAGTAGCCGACAGGGAACTTATCAGCCCCAGCATTTT
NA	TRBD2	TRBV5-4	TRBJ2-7	CASTLGGTYEQYF	TGTGCCAGCACTTTGGGGGGGACCTACGAGCAGTACTTC
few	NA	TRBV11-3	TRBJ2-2	CASSYGGHGELFF	TGTGCCAGCAGCTACGGGGGTCACGGGGAGCTGTTTTTT
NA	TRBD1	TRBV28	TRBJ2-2	CASRTGGASYGELFF	TGTGCCAGCAGGACAGGGGGCGCGAGTTATGGGGAGCTGTTTTTT
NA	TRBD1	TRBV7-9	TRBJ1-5	CASSRDSSNQPQHF	TGTGCCAGCAGCAGGGACAGCAGCAATCAGCCCCAGCATTTT
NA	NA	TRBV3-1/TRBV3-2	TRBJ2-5	CASSRLQETQYF	TGTGCCAGCAGCCGGCTCCAAGAGACCCAGTACTTC
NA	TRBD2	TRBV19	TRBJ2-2	CASNKRITAGVTGELFF	TGTGCCAGTAACAAACGAATTACAGCGGGAGTCACCGGGGAGCTGTTTTTT
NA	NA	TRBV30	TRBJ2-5	CAWSGGLGTQYF	TGTGCCTGGAGCGGGGGATTAGGGACCCAGTACTTC
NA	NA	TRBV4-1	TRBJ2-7	CASSQPRAGSSSYEQYF	TGCGCCAGCAGCCAGCCCAGGGCAGGGTCGAGCTCCTACGAGCAGTACTTC
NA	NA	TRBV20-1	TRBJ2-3	CSASSGSWADTQYF	TGCAGTGCTAGTTCGGGTAGTTGGGCAGATACGCAGTATTTT
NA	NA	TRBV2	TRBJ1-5	CASSADSLSQPQHF	TGTGCCAGCAGTGCGGACAGCTTGAGTCAGCCCCAGCATTTT
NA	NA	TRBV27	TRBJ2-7	CASAASVYYEQYF	TGTGCCAGCGCCGCCTCGGTATATTACGAGCAGTACTTC
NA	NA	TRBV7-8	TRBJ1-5	CASSLGQLNQPQHF	TGTGCCAGCAGCTTAGGACAGCTTAATCAGCCCCAGCATTTT
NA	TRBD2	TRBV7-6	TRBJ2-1	CASSPLGGLAYNEQFF	TGTGCCAGCAGCCCCCTGGGGGGACTAGCCTACAATGAGCAGTTCTTC
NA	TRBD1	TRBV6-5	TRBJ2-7	CASSTTGGNSYEQYF	TGTGCCAGCAGTACGACAGGGGGTAATTCCTACGAGCAGTACTTC
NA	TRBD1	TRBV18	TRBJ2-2	CASATGQGVNTGELFF	TGTGCCAGCGCCACGGGACAGGGGGTGAACACCGGGGAGCTGTTTTTT
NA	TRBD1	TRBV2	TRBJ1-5	CASTRDSYNQPQHF	TGTGCCAGTACCCGGGACAGCTATAATCAGCCCCAGCATTTT
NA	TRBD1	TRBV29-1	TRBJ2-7	CSVEYRDRLDYEQYF	TGCAGCGTTGAATACCGGGACAGGCTGGATTACGAGCAGTACTTC
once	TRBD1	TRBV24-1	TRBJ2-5	CATSDHRGAIETQYF	TGTGCCACCAGTGATCACAGGGGGGCCATCGAGACCCAGTACTTC
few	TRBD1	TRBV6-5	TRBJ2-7	CASSHRGFEQYF	TGTGCCAGCAGCCACAGGGGATTCGAGCAGTACTTC
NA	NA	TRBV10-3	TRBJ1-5	CAISAGGGNQPQHF	TGTGCCATCAGCGCGGGAGGCGGCAATCAGCCCCAGCATTTT
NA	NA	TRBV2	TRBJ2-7	CASRGPLKRREQYF	TGTGCCAGCAGGGGCCCCTTAAAAAGGCGCGAGCAGTACTTC